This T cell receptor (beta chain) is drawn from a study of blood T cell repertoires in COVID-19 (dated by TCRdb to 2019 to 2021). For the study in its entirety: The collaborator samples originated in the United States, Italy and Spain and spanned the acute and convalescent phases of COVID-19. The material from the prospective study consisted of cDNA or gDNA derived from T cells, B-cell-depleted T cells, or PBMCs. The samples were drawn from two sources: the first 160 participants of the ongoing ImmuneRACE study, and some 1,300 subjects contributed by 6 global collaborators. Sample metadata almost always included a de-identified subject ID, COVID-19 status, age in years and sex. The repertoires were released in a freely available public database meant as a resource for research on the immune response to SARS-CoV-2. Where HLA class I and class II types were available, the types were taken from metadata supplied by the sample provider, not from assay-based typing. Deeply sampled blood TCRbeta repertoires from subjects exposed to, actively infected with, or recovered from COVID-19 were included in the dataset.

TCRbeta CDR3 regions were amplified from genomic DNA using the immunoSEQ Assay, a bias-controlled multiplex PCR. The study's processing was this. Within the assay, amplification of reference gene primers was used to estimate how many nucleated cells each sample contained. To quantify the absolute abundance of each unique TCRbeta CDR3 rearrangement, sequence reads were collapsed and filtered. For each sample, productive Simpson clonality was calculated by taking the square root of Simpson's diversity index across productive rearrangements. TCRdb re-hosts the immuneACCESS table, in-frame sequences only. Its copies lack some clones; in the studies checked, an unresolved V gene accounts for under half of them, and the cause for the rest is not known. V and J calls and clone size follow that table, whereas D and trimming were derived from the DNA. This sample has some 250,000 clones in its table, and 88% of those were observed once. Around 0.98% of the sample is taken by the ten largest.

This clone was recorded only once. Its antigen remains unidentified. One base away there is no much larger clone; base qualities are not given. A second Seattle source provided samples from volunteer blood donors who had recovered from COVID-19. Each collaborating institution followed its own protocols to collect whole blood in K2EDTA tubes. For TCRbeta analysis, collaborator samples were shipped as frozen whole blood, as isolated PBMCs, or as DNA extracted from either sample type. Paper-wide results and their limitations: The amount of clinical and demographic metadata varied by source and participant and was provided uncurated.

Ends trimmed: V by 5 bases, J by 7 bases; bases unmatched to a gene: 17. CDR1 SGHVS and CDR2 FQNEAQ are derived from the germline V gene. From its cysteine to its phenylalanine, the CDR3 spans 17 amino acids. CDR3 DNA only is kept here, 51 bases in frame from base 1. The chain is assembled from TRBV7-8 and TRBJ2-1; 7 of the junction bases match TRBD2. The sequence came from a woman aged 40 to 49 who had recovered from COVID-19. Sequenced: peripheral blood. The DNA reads TGTGCCAGCAGCCCGGGACTAAAGGTGGTGGGAGGGAATGAGCAGTTCTTC. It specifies CASSPGLKVVGGNEQFF.